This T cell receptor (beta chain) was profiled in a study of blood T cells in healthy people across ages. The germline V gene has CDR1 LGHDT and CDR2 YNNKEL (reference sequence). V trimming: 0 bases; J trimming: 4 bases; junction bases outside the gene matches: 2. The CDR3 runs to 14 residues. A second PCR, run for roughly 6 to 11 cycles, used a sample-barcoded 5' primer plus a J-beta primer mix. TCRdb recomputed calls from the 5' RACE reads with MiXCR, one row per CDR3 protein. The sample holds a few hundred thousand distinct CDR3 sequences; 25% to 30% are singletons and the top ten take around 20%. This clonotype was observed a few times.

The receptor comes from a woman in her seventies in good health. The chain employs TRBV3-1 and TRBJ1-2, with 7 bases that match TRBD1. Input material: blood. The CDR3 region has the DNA TGTGCCAGCAGCCAAGAGGGGACAGTCTATGGCTACACCTTC. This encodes CASSQEGTVYGYTF.